This T cell receptor beta chain was captured in a study of shared clonotypes between healthy human individuals. Study outcomes and limitations: Sampling used blood alone; tissue repertoires probably differ. Naive subsets tended to show greater estimated richness than memory subsets.

Adults of Caucasian background living in Nashville, Tennessee made up all donors. Sequenced by immunoSEQ multiplex PCR; TCRdb stores in-frame clones only, minus some. Of 2,500,000 or so clones in the sample, more than 80% were seen once. Comments on this clone: The antigen remains undetermined.

CDR1 is LNHDA, CDR2 SQIVND, per germline (reference sequence). This CDR3 is 15 amino acids long. V dropped 4 bases and J dropped 4; count of bases not matched to a gene: 4. The chain is built from TRBV19 and TRBJ2-5; 12 nucleotides line up with TRBD1. Sequencing used naive CD4+ T cells sorted from blood. Subset indicated: CD45RA+ positively selected. This clonotype originated in a man between 18 and 35 years old in good health. DNA of the CDR3: TGTGCCAGTAGTAGGGGACAGGGGGCTTCAGAGACCCAGTACTTC. Translated: CASSRGQGASETQYF.